The source of this T cell receptor (beta chain) is a study of blood T cell repertoires in COVID-19. At the level of the study: Acute and convalescent COVID-19 specimens originated in the United States, Italy and Spain. The cDNA or gDNA used as material had been derived from T cells, B-cell-depleted T cells, or PBMCs.

Source study methods: How many nucleated cells were present was estimated from reference gene primer amplification. Generated by immunoSEQ multiplex PCR, the TCRdb table keeps only in-frame clones and is missing some. V and J calls and clone size are given by that table; D and trimming were obtained from the DNA. The repertoire consists of tens of thousands of clones, with roughly 87% occurring once and the leading ten covering around 3%. This CDR3 contains 11 residues. Between the trimmed V and J ends, which lost 4 bases and 3 bases, there was a span of 4 bases. Germline CDR1 is SNHLY and CDR2 is FYNNEI. This clone has only a few counts.

This sequence originates from a man older than 75 with acute or convalescent COVID-19. This rearrangement joins TRBV2 to TRBJ2-7; D is unresolved. Sequences were obtained from peripheral blood. CDR3 in amino acids: CASSVFYEQYF. DNA for the CDR3: TGTGCCAGCAGTGTCTTCTACGAGCAGTACTTC.